The 13 T cell receptor beta chains below all came from one sample that was sequenced in a study of CD8+ T cells in alopecia areata. Sequencing templates came from extracted RNA that was reverse transcribed into cDNA. Repertoires were generated with immunoSEQ multiplex PCR, while TCRdb's copy carries only in-frame clones and drops some. The table shows around 35,000 clones, with around 60% occurring only once. Sequencing was done on a sample of NKG2D-high CD8+ T cells sorted from blood. The source is a human donor with alopecia areata.

This clone has more than one count but fewer than ten. The V gene is TRBV25-1, the J gene TRBJ2-7; 8 bases are shared with TRBD2. Germline values: CDR1 MGHDK, CDR2 SYGVNS. The junction had 10 bases not matched to a gene; V was cut back by 5 bases and J by 4 bases. CDR3 length equals 15 residues. This chain's CDR3 is CASSYYTGGGYEQYF. The CDR3 bases are TGTGCCAGCAGTTACTACACCGGGGGGGGGTACGAGCAGTACTTC.

The genes are TRBV27 and TRBJ2-2, with 8 bases identical to TRBD1. Per the germline V gene, CDR1 is MNHEY and CDR2 is SMNVEV (reference sequence). The CDR3 totals 14 residues. Trimming removed 5 bases from V and 6 bases from J; junction bases left unmatched: 5. The CDR3 sequence: CASSPRTGPGELFF. DNA for the CDR3: TGTGCCAGCAGTCCGCGGACAGGGCCCGGGGAGCTGTTTTTT.

This clone was observed a few times. The gene calls are TRBV5-1 and TRBJ2-3, with 11 bases lining up with TRBD2. The CDR3 is made up of 16 amino acids. V gave up 0 bases and J gave up 3 bases; unmatched junction bases: 3. CDR1 and CDR2 (germline): SGHRS, YFSETQ. CDR3 DNA: TGCGCCAGCAGCTTGGGCCTAGCGGGGGGAACAGATACGCAGTATTTT. Its translation: CASSLGLAGGTDTQYF.

There are a few counts of this clone. V and J are TRBV7-9 and TRBJ1-2; D remains ambiguous. This CDR3 region has 12 residues. V lost 5 bases, J lost 5 bases, and 9 bases lay in between. Germline V CDR1 and CDR2: SEHNR, FQNEAQ (reference sequence). CDR3 residues: CASSQAYYGYTF. CDR3 in DNA: TGTGCCAGCAGCCAGGCCTATTATGGCTACACCTTC.

The chain links TRBV5-6 to TRBJ2-1; TRBD2 matches at 9 bases. The length of the CDR3 is 16 residues. The germline gives CDR1 SGHDT, CDR2 YYEEEE. Germline trimming cut 2 bases from V and 4 bases from J; bases unmatched to any gene: 7. The CDR3 loop is CASSFRGLAAYNEQFF. Written as DNA, the CDR3 is TGTGCCAGCAGCTTCAGGGGACTAGCAGCGTACAATGAGCAGTTCTTC.

V gene TRBV5-1 combines with J gene TRBJ2-1; TRBD1 matches 8 bases. Losses at the gene ends were 7 bases for V and 8 bases for J; bases not matched to a gene: 8. Germline CDR1 SGHRS, CDR2 YFSETQ. The CDR3 has 13 residues. Here the CDR3 DNA reads TGCGCCAGCCAACTGGACAGGGACCATGAGCAGTTCTTC. Translation gives CASQLDRDHEQFF.

The CDR3 reads CASSRAPSYEQYF. For the CDR3, the DNA is TGTGCCAGCAGCAGGGCGCCGTCCTACGAGCAGTACTTC. The rearrangement links TRBV13 to TRBJ2-7; unclear D gene. Trimming shortened V by 5 bases and J by 1 base, and 9 bases separated the two germline ends. The germline gives CDR1 PRHDT, CDR2 FYEKMQ (reference sequence). This CDR3 is built from 13 residues. Looking up the rest from reference TRBV13 and TRBJ2-7 gives the full variable domain: AAGVIQSPRHLIKEKRETATLKCYPIPRHDTVYWYQQGPGQDPQFLISFYEKMQSDKGSIPDRFSAQQFSDYHSELNMSSLELGDSALYFCASSRAPSYEQYFGPGTRLTVT.

There are a few counts of this clone. V usage is TRBV7-9 and J usage is TRBJ2-3; D is perhaps TRBD1 or TRBD2 (5 bases each). The CDR3 contains 16 residues. The germline V and J ends were trimmed by 3 bases and 0 bases, with 13 bases remaining between them. In germline, CDR1 is SEHNR, CDR2 FQNEAQ (reference sequence). The CDR3 DNA sequence: TGTGCCAGCAGCTTTCCCCGGGGCCTAAGCACAGATACGCAGTATTTT. This translates into CASSFPRGLSTDTQYF.

J is TRBJ1-1 and V is TRBV7-3, with a tentative D call TRBD1 (5 bases). The CDR3 spans 15 residues. CDR1 is SGHTA, CDR2 FQGTGA, per germline. Between the trimmed V and J ends, which lost 2 bases and 4 bases, there was a span of 14 bases. CDR3 DNA: TGTGCCAGCAGCTTATTTGGGGGAGGCGGCACTGAAGCTTTCTTT. Translation gives CASSLFGGGGTEAFF.

In its sample, this clone was seen many times. This chain connects TRBV4-1 to TRBJ2-1, with 9 nucleotides matching TRBD2. V trimming: 0 bases; J trimming: 8 bases; junction bases outside the gene matches: 8. The CDR3 is 16 amino acids. Germline lookup yields CDR1 MGHRA and CDR2 YSYEKL. CDR3 amino acids: CASSQDLAGGRDEQFF. The DNA for the CDR3 is TGCGCCAGCAGCCAAGATCTTGCGGGAGGGCGGGATGAGCAGTTCTTC.

The chain is built from TRBV6-5 and TRBJ1-1; D is undetermined. CDR1 and CDR2 from the germline V gene are MNHEY and SVGAGI. The V end was cut by 0 bases, the J end by 6 bases, with 5 bases between. This CDR3 has 12 residues. The CDR3 region is CASSYSGAEAFF. CDR3 sequence (DNA): TGTGCCAGCAGTTACTCTGGGGCTGAAGCTTTCTTT.

CDR3 residues: CSAVGWDSPANYGYTF. As DNA, the CDR3 is TGCAGCGCCGTGGGATGGGACAGTCCAGCTAACTATGGCTACACCTTC. This chain joins TRBV29-1 and TRBJ1-2; 7 bases align to TRBD1. Germline CDR1 is SQVTM and CDR2 is ANQGSEA. This CDR3 is 16 amino acids long. V dropped 7 bases and J dropped 0; count of bases not matched to a gene: 14. Using reference TRBV29-1 and TRBJ1-2 for the parts outside the CDR3, the full variable domain is SAVISQKPSRDICQRGTSLTIQCQVDSQVTMMFWYRQQPGQSLTLIATANQGSEATYESGFVIDKFPISRPNLTFSTLTVSNMSPEDSSIYLCSAVGWDSPANYGYTFGSGTRLTVV.

The rearrangement joins TRBV2 to TRBJ2-7; the D call may be TRBD1 or TRBD2 (6 bases each). V dropped 1 base and J dropped 3 bases, with 13 bases sitting between them. Germline V gene sequence: CDR1 SNHLY, CDR2 FYNNEI. There are 15 residues in the CDR3. Written as DNA, the CDR3 is TGTGCCAGCAGTGAAGAATGGGGGGCCAGCTACGAGCAGTACTTC. Protein: CASSEEWGASYEQYF.